This T cell receptor beta chain was identified during a study of blood T cell repertoires in COVID-19 (dated by TCRdb to the early 2020s). Describing the broader study: The collaborator samples originated in the United States, Italy and Spain and spanned the acute and convalescent phases of COVID-19. The material from the prospective study consisted of cDNA or gDNA derived from T cells, B-cell-depleted T cells, or PBMCs. A freely available public database, intended as a resource for researchers studying the immune response to SARS-CoV-2, is where the repertoires were released. The dataset comprised deeply sampled blood TCRbeta repertoires from subjects exposed to, actively infected with, or recovered from COVID-19. The sample metadata nearly always contained a de-identified subject ID, COVID-19 status, age in years and sex. Samples were obtained from the ongoing ImmuneRACE study (first 160 participants) and from roughly 1,300 subjects provided by 6 global collaborators. Where available, HLA class I and class II types were obtained from metadata supplied by the sample provider rather than from assay-based typing.

The collaborating institutions used their own protocols to collect whole blood in K2EDTA tubes. For TCRbeta analysis, collaborators shipped samples as frozen whole blood, isolated PBMCs, or DNA extracted from either of those sample types. A note on this clone: Its antigen remains undetermined. No base qualities exist here, and no much larger clone lies one base off it.

Here is what the overall study found, with its caveats: Clinical and demographic metadata were provided uncurated, with the amount varying by source and participant.

TCRbeta CDR3 regions were amplified from genomic DNA using the immunoSEQ Assay, a bias-controlled multiplex PCR. The original methods were these. The number of nucleated cells in each sample was estimated by amplification of reference gene primers within the assay. To quantify the absolute abundance of each unique TCRbeta CDR3 rearrangement, sequence reads were collapsed and filtered. For each sample, productive Simpson clonality was calculated by taking the square root of Simpson's diversity index across productive rearrangements. The immuneACCESS repertoire file appears here via TCRdb, limited to in-frame rearrangements. These files lack a portion of the clones; in checked studies, under half of the deficit traces to unresolved V genes, and the cause of the others is not known. The V and J calls and clone size were taken over from that table, and D and trimming were inferred from the DNA. A total of some 46,000 clones appear in this sample, roughly 80% of them only once. The ten largest make up nearly 7.5% of the sample.

The clonotype was recovered from a man in his sixties with active COVID-19. The specimen was peripheral blood.

The base sequence is TGTGCCAGCAGTCCGCAGGGATTCGGTCAGCCCCAGCATTTT. It encodes CASSPQGFGQPQHF. This chain is built from TRBV6-6 and TRBJ1-5; TRBD1 is perhaps the D gene, given 5 matching bases. Trimming takes 5 bases from V and 6 bases from J, and the germline ends sit 14 bases apart. The CDR3 sequence holds 14 residues, the cysteine and phenylalanine included. Only CDR3 DNA remains: 42 bases, in frame from the first base. The germline V gene (reference sequence) yields MNHNY for CDR1 and SVGAGI for CDR2.